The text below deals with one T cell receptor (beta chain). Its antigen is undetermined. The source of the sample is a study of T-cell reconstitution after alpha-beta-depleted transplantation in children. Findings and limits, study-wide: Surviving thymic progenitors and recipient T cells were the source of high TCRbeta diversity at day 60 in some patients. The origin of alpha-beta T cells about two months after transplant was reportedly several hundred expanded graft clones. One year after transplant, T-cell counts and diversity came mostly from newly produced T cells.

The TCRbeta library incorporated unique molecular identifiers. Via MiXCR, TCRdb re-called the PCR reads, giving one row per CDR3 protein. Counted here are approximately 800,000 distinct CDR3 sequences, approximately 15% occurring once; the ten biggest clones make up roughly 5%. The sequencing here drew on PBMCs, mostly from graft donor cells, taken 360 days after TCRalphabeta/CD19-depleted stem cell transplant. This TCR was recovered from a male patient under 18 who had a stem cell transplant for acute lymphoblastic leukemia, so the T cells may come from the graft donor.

The CDR3 spells CASSLSEGAEVFIGELFF. The CDR3, as DNA: TGCGCCAGCAGCTTATCAGAAGGAGCCGAGGTCTTTATCGGGGAGCTGTTTTTT. The chain combines TRBV5-1 with TRBJ2-2; D gene uncertain. V was cut by 2 bases and J by 7 bases, with 24 bases left in between. CDR3 length: 18 residues. The germline CDR1 and CDR2 sequences are SGHRS and YFSETQ.